These T cell receptor beta chains were read from a single sample in a study of CD8 T cells in ankylosing spondylitis. MiXCR was run by TCRdb on the 5' RACE reads, yielding one entry per CDR3 protein. The table lists approximately 140,000 distinct CDR3 sequences, 15% to 20% of them singletons, with about 33% in the top ten. Sequenced material: blood, either unsorted or a sorted T cell fraction (not recorded which). The source of these receptors is a male donor with ankylosing spondylitis. CDR3s include the opening cysteine and the closing phenylalanine or tryptophan. Each record gives: D gene, V gene, CDR3 protein. A D gene is named only where the DNA matches it firmly.

d_call: .; v_call: TRBV4-1; cdr3_aa: CASSDPGVGAFF
d_call: .; v_call: TRBV7-9; cdr3_aa: CASSLPSAQETQYF
d_call: .; v_call: TRBV7-2; cdr3_aa: CASSLVGGNTEAFF
d_call: TRBD2; v_call: TRBV6-5; cdr3_aa: CASSYGAGGPYEQYF
d_call: .; v_call: TRBV7-2; cdr3_aa: CASNPLGGGHTDTQYF
d_call: TRBD1; v_call: TRBV5-5; cdr3_aa: CASSLYWTGDYNEQFF
d_call: .; v_call: TRBV5-1; cdr3_aa: CASSLVGGFLSTGELLF
d_call: TRBD1; v_call: TRBV9; cdr3_aa: CASSAAGTGSYEQYF
d_call: .; v_call: TRBV29-1; cdr3_aa: CSVELNQQFF
d_call: TRBD2; v_call: TRBV6-1; cdr3_aa: CASSGLAGLTYNEQFF
d_call: .; v_call: TRBV20-1; cdr3_aa: CSAGRDTGANVLTF
d_call: .; v_call: TRBV12-3/TRBV12-4; cdr3_aa: CASSLVSVFSYNEQFF
d_call: .; v_call: TRBV29-1; cdr3_aa: CSVVWGTEAFF
d_call: TRBD2; v_call: TRBV11-2; cdr3_aa: CASSPAKLAEPSYEQYF
d_call: TRBD1; v_call: TRBV27; cdr3_aa: CASRHRGEAFF
d_call: .; v_call: TRBV9; cdr3_aa: CASSAGQETQYF
d_call: TRBD2; v_call: TRBV9; cdr3_aa: CASSVDWTSGPYNEQFF